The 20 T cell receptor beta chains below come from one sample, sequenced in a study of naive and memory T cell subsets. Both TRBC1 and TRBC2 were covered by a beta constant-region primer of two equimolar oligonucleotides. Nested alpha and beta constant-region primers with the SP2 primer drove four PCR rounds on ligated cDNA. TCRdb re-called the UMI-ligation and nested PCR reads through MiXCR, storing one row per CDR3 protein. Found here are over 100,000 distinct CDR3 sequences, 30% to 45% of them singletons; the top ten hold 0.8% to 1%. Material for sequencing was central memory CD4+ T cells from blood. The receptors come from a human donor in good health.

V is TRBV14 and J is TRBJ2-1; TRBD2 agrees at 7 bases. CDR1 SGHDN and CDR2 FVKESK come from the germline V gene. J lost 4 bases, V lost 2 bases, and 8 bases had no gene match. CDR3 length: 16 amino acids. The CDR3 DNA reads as TGTGCCAGCAGCCAAAGGAGCGGGGTAACTTACAATGAGCAGTTCTTC. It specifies CASSQRSGVTYNEQFF.

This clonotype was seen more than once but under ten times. The CDR3 loop is CASSFEIHNEQFF. The CDR3 coding sequence is TGTGCCAGCAGCTTTGAGATTCACAATGAGCAGTTCTTC. This rearrangement joins TRBV7-2 to TRBJ2-1; unclear D gene. From germline, CDR1 is SGHTA and CDR2 FQGNSA. The CDR3 extends over 13 amino acids. Between the trimmed V and J ends, which lost 3 bases and 5 bases, there was a span of 8 bases.

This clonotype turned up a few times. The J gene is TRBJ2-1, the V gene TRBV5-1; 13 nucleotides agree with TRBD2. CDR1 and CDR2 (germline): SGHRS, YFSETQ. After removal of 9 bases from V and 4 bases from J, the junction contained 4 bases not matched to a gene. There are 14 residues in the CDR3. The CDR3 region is CATRTSGSYNEQFF. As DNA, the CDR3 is TGCGCCACCAGGACTAGCGGGAGTTACAATGAGCAGTTCTTC.

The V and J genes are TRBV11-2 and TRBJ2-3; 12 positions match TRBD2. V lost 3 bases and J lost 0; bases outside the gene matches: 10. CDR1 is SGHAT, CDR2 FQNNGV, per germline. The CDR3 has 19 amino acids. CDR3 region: CASSFRLAGAVVSTDTQYF. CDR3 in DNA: TGTGCCAGCAGCTTTCGACTAGCGGGGGCCGTAGTTAGCACAGATACGCAGTATTTT.

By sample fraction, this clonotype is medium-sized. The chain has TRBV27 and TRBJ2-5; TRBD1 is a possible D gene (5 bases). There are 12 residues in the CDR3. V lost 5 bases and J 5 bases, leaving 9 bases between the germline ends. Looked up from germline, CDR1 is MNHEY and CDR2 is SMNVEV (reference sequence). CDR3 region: CASSIRGETQYF. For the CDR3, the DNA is TGTGCCAGCAGTATAAGGGGCGAGACCCAGTACTTC.

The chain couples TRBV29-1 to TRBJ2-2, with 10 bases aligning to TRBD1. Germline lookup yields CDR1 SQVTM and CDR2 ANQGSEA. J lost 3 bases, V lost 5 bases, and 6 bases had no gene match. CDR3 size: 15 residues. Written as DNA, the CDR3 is TGCAGCGTTCGGCCGACAGGGGGCGACACCGGGGAGCTGTTTTTT. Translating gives CSVRPTGGDTGELFF.

The CDR3 sequence is CASSLGRQRAGELFF. CDR3 bases: TGTGCCAGCAGCTTGGGGCGCCAAAGGGCCGGGGAGCTGTTTTTT. This chain links TRBV2 with TRBJ2-2; D might be TRBD1 (5 bases). The germline V and J ends were trimmed by 6 bases and 6 bases, with 17 bases remaining between them. The V gene's germline CDR1 is SNHLY and CDR2 FYNNEI. CDR3 length: 15 residues.

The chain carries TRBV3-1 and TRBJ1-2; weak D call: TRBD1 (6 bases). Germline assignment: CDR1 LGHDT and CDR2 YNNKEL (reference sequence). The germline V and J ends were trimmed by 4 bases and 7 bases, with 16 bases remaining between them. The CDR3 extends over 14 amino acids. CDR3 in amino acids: CASSPSTDRIGYTF. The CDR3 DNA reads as TGTGCCAGCAGCCCCTCAACGGACAGAATTGGCTACACCTTC.

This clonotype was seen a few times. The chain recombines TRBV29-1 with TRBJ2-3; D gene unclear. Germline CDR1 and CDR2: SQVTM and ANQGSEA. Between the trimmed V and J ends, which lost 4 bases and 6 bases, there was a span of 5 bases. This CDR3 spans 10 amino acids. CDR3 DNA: TGCAGCGTTGGAGTTGATACGCAGTATTTT. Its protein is CSVGVDTQYF.

CDR3: CASSLMQLPYNEQFF. CDR3 coding DNA: TGTGCCAGCAGCTTAATGCAGCTACCCTACAATGAGCAGTTCTTC. This rearrangement joins TRBV7-2 to TRBJ2-1; D is undetermined. Trimming pared 2 bases from V and 2 bases from J, leaving 10 bases between. The CDR3 runs to 15 residues. Germline CDR1 is SGHTA and CDR2 is FQGNSA.

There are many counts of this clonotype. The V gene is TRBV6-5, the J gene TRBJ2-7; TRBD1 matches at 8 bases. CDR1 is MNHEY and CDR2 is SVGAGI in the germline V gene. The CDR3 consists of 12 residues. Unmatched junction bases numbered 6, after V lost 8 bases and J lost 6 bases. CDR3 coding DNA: TGTGCCAGCTGGACAGGGATCGGCGAGCAGTACTTC. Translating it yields CASWTGIGEQYF.

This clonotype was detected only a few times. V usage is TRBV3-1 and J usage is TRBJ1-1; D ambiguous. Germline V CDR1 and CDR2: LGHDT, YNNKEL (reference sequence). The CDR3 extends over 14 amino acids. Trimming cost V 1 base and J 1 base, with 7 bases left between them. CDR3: CASSQASGNTEAFF. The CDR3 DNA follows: TGTGCCAGCAGCCAAGCGTCAGGGAACACTGAAGCTTTCTTT.

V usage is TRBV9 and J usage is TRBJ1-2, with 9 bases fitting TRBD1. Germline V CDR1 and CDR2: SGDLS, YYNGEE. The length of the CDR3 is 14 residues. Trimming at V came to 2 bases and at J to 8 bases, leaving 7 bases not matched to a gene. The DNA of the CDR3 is TGTGCCAGCAGCGTTACGGGACAGGGTGGAGGCTACACCTTC. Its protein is CASSVTGQGGGYTF.

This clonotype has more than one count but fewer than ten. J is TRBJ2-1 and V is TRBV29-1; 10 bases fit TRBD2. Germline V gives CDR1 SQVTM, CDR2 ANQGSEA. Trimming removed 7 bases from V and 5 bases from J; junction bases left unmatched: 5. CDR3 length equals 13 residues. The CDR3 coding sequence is TGCAGCGCCACTAGCGGGATTAACAATGAGCAGTTCTTC. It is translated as CSATSGINNEQFF.

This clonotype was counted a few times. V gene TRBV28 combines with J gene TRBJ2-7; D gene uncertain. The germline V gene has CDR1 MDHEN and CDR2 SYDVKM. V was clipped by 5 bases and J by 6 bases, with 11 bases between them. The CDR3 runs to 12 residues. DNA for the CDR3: TGTGCCAGCAGTCGTCTCCGAGGCGAGCAGTACTTC. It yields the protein CASSRLRGEQYF.

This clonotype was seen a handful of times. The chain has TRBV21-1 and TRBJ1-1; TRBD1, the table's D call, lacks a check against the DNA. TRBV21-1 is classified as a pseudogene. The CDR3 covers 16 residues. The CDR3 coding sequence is TGTGCCAGCAGCACCTTGGAACAGGGGGCGGACACTGAAGCTTTCTTT. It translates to CASSTLEQGADTEAFF.

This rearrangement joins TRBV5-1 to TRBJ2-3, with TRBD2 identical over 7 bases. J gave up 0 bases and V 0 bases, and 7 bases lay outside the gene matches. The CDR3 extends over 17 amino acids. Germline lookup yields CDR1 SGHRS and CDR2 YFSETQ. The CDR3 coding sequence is TGCGCCAGCAGCTTGGATGGGAGGGCCCTAAGCACAGATACGCAGTATTTT. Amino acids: CASSLDGRALSTDTQYF.

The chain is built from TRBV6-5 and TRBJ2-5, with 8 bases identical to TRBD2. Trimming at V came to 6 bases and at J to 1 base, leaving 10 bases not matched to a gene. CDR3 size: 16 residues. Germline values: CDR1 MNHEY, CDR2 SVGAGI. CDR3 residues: CASSYRTSWGQETQYF. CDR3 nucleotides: TGTGCCAGCAGCTACCGGACTAGCTGGGGCCAAGAGACCCAGTACTTC.

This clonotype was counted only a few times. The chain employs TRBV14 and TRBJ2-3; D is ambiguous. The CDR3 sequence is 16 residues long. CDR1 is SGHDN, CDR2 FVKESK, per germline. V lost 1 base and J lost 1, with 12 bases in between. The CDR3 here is CASSQVGSLRTDTQYF. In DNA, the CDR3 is TGTGCCAGCAGCCAAGTTGGGTCCCTTCGCACAGATACGCAGTATTTT.

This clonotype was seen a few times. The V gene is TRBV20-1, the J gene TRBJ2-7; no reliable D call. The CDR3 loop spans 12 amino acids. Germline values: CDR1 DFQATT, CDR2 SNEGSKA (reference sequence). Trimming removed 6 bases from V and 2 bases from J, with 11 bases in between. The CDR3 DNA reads TGCAGTGCCCGCAGATCCCCCTACGAGCAGTACTTC. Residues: CSARRSPYEQYF.